The 2 T cell receptor beta chains below were found in one sample sequenced in a study of human T cells and chemical hapten exposure. A single record per CDR3 protein comes from TCRdb applying MiXCR to the RACE reads. The sample lists about 380,000 distinct CDR3 sequences; less than 6.5% were seen once. Stated time point: pre-sensitization, week 0. Described treatment: therapeutic diphenylcyclopropenone sensitization with weekly scalp DPC. The sequences come from whole blood, collected in connection with sensitization to the hapten diphenylcyclopropenone (DPC). Every receptor here comes from a woman in her fifties or sixties with alopecia areata. Some clones in this sample may be carry-over from other donors' samples.

This clonotype was detected only a few times. The chain has TRBV5-6 and TRBJ1-1; D gene ambiguous. V lost 0 bases, J lost 4 bases, and 13 bases lay in between. The CDR3 has 15 residues. CDR1 and CDR2 from the germline V gene are SGHDT and YYEEEE. CDR3 amino acids: CASSLASPGFTEAFF. For the CDR3, the DNA is TGTGCCAGCAGCTTGGCATCGCCGGGATTCACTGAAGCTTTCTTT.

This clonotype was recorded a few times. V is TRBV4-2 and J is TRBJ1-4, with TRBD1 matching 10 bases. The CDR3 sequence is 19 residues long. With V trimmed by 2 bases and J by 0 bases, 9 bases remained unmatched. Germline CDR1 and CDR2: LGHNA and YNFKEQ. CDR3: CASSQPITGTGATNEKLFF. CDR3 in DNA: TGTGCCAGCAGCCAACCGATAACCGGGACAGGGGCAACTAATGAAAAACTGTTTTTT.